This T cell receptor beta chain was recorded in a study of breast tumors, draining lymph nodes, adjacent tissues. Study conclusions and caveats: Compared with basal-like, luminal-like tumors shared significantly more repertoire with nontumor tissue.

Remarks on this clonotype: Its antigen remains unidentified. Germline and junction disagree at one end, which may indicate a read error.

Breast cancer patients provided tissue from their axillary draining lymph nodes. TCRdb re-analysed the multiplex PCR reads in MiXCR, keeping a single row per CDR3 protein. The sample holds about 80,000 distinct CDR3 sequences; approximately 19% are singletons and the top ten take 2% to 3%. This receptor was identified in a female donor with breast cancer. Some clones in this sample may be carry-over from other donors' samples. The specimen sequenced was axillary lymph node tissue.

The CDR3 is CASSQAVQGLVGHPF. CDR3 DNA: TGTGCCAGCAGCCAAGCTGTACAGGGGCTTGTGGGTCATCCCTTC. The chain couples TRBV14 to TRBJ1-2; TRBD1 agrees at 7 bases. The CDR3 sequence is 15 residues long. Germline V CDR1 and CDR2: SGHDN, FVKESK.